This T cell receptor beta chain appears in the sequencing data of a study of shared clonotypes between healthy human individuals. Study-wide points: Generation probability values for non-shared clonotypes were lower than those for clonotypes shared by all four donors.

The CDR3 spans 15 residues. Trimming took 7 bases from V and 2 from J; bases not matched to a gene: 7. Germline CDR1 and CDR2: MNHNS and SASEGT. The study ran the assay at deep level. Here immunoSEQ multiplex PCR was the method, and the copy in TCRdb shows in-frame clones only, minus some. The top ten clones hold about 1.5% of a sample with about 1 million clones, roughly 75% of them seen once. Concerning this clone: Antigen specificity is unknown.

The source is a young man in good health. The V call is TRBV6-1, the J call TRBJ2-2, with 7 bases identical to TRBD2. The source material was memory CD4+ T cells sorted from blood. As to subset: CD45RA-negative fraction. CDR3 sequence: CASTASGKNTGELFF. The CDR3 nucleotides are TGTGCCAGCACGGCTAGCGGAAAAAACACCGGGGAGCTGTTTTTT.